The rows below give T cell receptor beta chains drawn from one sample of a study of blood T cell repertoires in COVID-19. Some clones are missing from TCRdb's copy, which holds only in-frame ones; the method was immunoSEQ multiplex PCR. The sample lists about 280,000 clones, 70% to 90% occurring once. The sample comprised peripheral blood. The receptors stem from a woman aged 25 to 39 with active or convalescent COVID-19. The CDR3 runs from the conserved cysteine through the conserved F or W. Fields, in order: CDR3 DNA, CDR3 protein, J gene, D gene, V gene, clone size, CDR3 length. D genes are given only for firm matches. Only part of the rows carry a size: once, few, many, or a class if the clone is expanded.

DNA: TGTGCCAGTAGTATAGCTAGAGAAAGGACCGGGGAGCTGTTTTTT
CDR3: CASSIARERTGELFF
J: TRBJ2-2
D: .
V: TRBV19
size: once
length: 15

DNA: TGTGCCAGCAGTTACGGAGTTGTCAATGAGCAGTTCTTC
CDR3: CASSYGVVNEQFF
J: TRBJ2-1
D: .
V: TRBV6-5
size: .
length: 13

DNA: TGTGCCAGCATCCTGGGGGGGGTCACAGATACGCAGTATTTT
CDR3: CASILGGVTDTQYF
J: TRBJ2-3
D: TRBD2
V: TRBV5-6
size: once
length: 14

DNA: TGTGCCATCAGTGGGACAGGAGAGACCCAGTACTTC
CDR3: CAISGTGETQYF
J: TRBJ2-5
D: TRBD1
V: TRBV10-3
size: .
length: 12

DNA: TGTGCCAGCAGTGAATTAACAGCCGGGGCCAACGTCCTGACTTTC
CDR3: CASSELTAGANVLTF
J: TRBJ2-6
D: .
V: TRBV6-1
size: once
length: 15

DNA: TGTGCCAGCAGTAGCCGGACAGTCCTCGGAGAGCAGTACTTC
CDR3: CASSSRTVLGEQYF
J: TRBJ2-7
D: .
V: TRBV6-5
size: .
length: 14

DNA: TGTGCCAGCAGCTTAATACCGGACACCCCCTTCTTGGAGACCCAGTACTTC
CDR3: CASSLIPDTPFLETQYF
J: TRBJ2-5
D: .
V: TRBV7-2
size: .
length: 17

DNA: TGTGCCAGCAGCTCGACCGGGACACCGAACACTGAAGCTTTCTTT
CDR3: CASSSTGTPNTEAFF
J: TRBJ1-1
D: .
V: TRBV7-3
size: .
length: 15

DNA: TGCGCCAGCTTCGGGACTGCAGGCACCGGGGAGCTGTTTTTT
CDR3: CASFGTAGTGELFF
J: TRBJ2-2
D: .
V: TRBV10-2
size: .
length: 14

DNA: TGTGCCTGGAGCTTAGGAGGCAGCAATCAGCCCCAGCATTTT
CDR3: CAWSLGGSNQPQHF
J: TRBJ1-5
D: .
V: TRBV30
size: .
length: 14

DNA: TGCGCCAGCAGCTTGACAGGGGGTAATGAAAAACTGTTTTTT
CDR3: CASSLTGGNEKLFF
J: TRBJ1-4
D: TRBD1
V: TRBV5-1
size: few
length: 14

DNA: TGCGCCAGCAGTGAGTTGGCAGGCACCCATCAAAACTATGGCTACACCTTC
CDR3: CASSELAGTHQNYGYTF
J: TRBJ1-2
D: .
V: TRBV10-1
size: .
length: 17

DNA: TGTGCCAGCAGGGCATCAGGGTTCCGACAGCCCCAGCATTTT
CDR3: CASRASGFRQPQHF
J: TRBJ1-5
D: .
V: TRBV6-5
size: .
length: 14

DNA: TGTGCCAGCAGCTCCTACCCGAGGTCTGAAGCTTTCTTT
CDR3: CASSSYPRSEAFF
J: TRBJ1-1
D: .
V: TRBV5-5
size: once
length: 13

DNA: TGTGCCAGCAGCCATCTAACAGGGGCTGGGGCCAACGTCCTGACTTTC
CDR3: CASSHLTGAGANVLTF
J: TRBJ2-6
D: TRBD1
V: TRBV7-3
size: .
length: 16

DNA: TGTGCCAGCAGCCCACCTCCGGGACTAGCGGCCACCGGGGAGCTGTTTTTT
CDR3: CASSPPPGLAATGELFF
J: TRBJ2-2
D: TRBD2
V: TRBV7-9
size: .
length: 17

DNA: TGTGCCAGCAGCTTAAATCCCTCTGCTAACTATGGCTACACCTTC
CDR3: CASSLNPSANYGYTF
J: TRBJ1-2
D: .
V: TRBV7-2
size: .
length: 15

DNA: TGTGCCAGCACCCTTACAGGGACGAACACTGAAGCTTTCTTT
CDR3: CASTLTGTNTEAFF
J: TRBJ1-1
D: .
V: TRBV6-6
size: .
length: 14

DNA: TGTGCCAGCAGTGAATCCCGGGGGGATACGCAGTATTTT
CDR3: CASSESRGDTQYF
J: TRBJ2-3
D: .
V: TRBV6-1
size: .
length: 13

DNA: TGTGCCAGCAGCCCCAACAGGGGTGGTAATGAAAAACTGTTTTTT
CDR3: CASSPNRGGNEKLFF
J: TRBJ1-4
D: TRBD1
V: TRBV7-9
size: .
length: 15

DNA: TGTGCCACCTCTCAGGGGCCAGTACAAGAGACCCAGTACTTC
CDR3: CATSQGPVQETQYF
J: TRBJ2-5
D: .
V: TRBV15
size: once
length: 14

DNA: TGCGCCAGCAGCTTGTCCACCAGGGGGACCTACGAGCAGTACTTC
CDR3: CASSLSTRGTYEQYF
J: TRBJ2-7
D: TRBD1
V: TRBV5-1
size: .
length: 15

DNA: TGTGCCAGCAGCTTAGTTGCGGGGAACACTGAAGCTTTCTTT
CDR3: CASSLVAGNTEAFF
J: TRBJ1-1
D: .
V: TRBV7-2
size: .
length: 14

DNA: TGTGCCACCAGTGATTTTATTTTCGACAATAACTATGGCTACACCTTC
CDR3: CATSDFIFDNNYGYTF
J: TRBJ1-2
D: .
V: TRBV24-1
size: .
length: 16

DNA: TGTGCCAGCAGCTTAGAAGGGCAGCGGTACGAGCAGTACTTC
CDR3: CASSLEGQRYEQYF
J: TRBJ2-7
D: .
V: TRBV11-1
size: .
length: 14

DNA: TGTGCCAGCAGCAGGTTTAACCCGGGACTAGCAGGGGAGACCCAGTACTTC
CDR3: CASSRFNPGLAGETQYF
J: TRBJ2-5
D: TRBD2
V: TRBV7-2
size: .
length: 17

DNA: TGTGCCAGCTCATACGGGACTTCCAAAAACATTCAGTACTTC
CDR3: CASSYGTSKNIQYF
J: TRBJ2-4
D: .
V: TRBV18
size: .
length: 14

DNA: TGTGCCTGGAGTTTGGACAGGCCGTTCGGCAATTCACCCCTCCACTTT
CDR3: CAWSLDRPFGNSPLHF
J: TRBJ1-6
D: TRBD1
V: TRBV30
size: .
length: 16

DNA: TGCGCCAGCAGCTTCCTCCCTAACTATGGCTACACCTTC
CDR3: CASSFLPNYGYTF
J: TRBJ1-2
D: .
V: TRBV5-1
size: .
length: 13

DNA: TGTGCCAGCAGATTAGGGACAGGGCACTACGAGCAGTACTTC
CDR3: CASRLGTGHYEQYF
J: TRBJ2-7
D: TRBD1
V: TRBV27
size: .
length: 14

DNA: TGTGCCAGCAGCTTAGGGACCAGGGGCGAAGAGACCCAGTACTTC
CDR3: CASSLGTRGEETQYF
J: TRBJ2-5
D: .
V: TRBV11-2
size: .
length: 15

DNA: TGTGCCAGCAGCCCCAGACAGGGGGTCTCCTACAATGAGCAGTTCTTC
CDR3: CASSPRQGVSYNEQFF
J: TRBJ2-1
D: TRBD1
V: TRBV7-2
size: once
length: 16

DNA: TGTGCCACCAGTGATCGGGGCAATCAGCCCCAGCATTTT
CDR3: CATSDRGNQPQHF
J: TRBJ1-5
D: .
V: TRBV24-1
size: .
length: 13